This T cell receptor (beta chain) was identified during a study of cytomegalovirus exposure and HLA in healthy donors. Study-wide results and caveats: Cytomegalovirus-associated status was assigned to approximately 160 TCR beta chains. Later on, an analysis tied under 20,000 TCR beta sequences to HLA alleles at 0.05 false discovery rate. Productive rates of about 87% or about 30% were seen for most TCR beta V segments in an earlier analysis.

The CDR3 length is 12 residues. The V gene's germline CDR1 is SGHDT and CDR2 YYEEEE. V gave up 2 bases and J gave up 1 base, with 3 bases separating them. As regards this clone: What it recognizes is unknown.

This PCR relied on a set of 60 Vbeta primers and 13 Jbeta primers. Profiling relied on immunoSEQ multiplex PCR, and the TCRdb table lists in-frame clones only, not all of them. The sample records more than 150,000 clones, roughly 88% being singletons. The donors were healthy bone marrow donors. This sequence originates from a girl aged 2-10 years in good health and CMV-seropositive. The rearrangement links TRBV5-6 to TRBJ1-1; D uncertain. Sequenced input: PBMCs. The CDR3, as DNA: TGTGCCAGCAGCTTCTGGAACACTGAAGCTTTCTTT. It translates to CASSFWNTEAFF. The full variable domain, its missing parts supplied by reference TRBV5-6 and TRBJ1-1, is DAGVTQSPTHLIKTRGQQVTLRCSPKSGHDTVSWYQQALGQGPQFIFQYYEEEERQRGNFPDRFSGHQFPNYSSELNVNALLLGDSALYLCASSFWNTEAFFGQGTRLTVV.